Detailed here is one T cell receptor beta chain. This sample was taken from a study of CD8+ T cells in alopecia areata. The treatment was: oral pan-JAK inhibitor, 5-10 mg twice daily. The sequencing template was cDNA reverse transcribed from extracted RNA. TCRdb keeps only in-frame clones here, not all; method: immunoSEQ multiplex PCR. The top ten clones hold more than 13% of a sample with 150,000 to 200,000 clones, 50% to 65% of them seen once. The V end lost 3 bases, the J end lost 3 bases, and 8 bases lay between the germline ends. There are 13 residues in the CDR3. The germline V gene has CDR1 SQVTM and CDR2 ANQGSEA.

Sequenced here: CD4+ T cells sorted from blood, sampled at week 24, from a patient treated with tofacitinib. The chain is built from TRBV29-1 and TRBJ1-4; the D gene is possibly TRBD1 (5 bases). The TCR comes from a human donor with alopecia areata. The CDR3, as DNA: TGCAGCGTTGAGTTGACAGCTAATGAAAAACTGTTTTTT. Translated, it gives CSVELTANEKLFF.